The next 21 T cell receptor beta chains were all read from a single sample in a study of T cells expressing NK-cell markers. TCRdb reprocessed the 5' RACE reads, with one entry per CDR3 protein and no DNA. The table lists 350,000 to 450,000 distinct CDR3 sequences. The sample comprised blood T cells: a sorted CD56 or NKG2C T cell subset, CD4+ or CD8+ T cells, or bulk PBMC T cells (not recorded which). These receptors all come from a man aged 18-75 years in good health.

The CDR3: CASSLSGGQYYEQYF. This sequence joins TRBV7-8 and TRBJ2-7; checking the TCRdb D call of TRBD1 is not possible without DNA. The CDR3 covers 15 residues. Germline V gene sequence: CDR1 SGHVS, CDR2 FQNEAQ.

The chain links TRBV11-1 to TRBJ2-7; as DNA is missing, the TRBD1 call by TCRdb cannot be tested. This CDR3 region has 14 residues. Germline V gene data show CDR1 as SGHAT and CDR2 as FQDESV (reference sequence). The CDR3 sequence is CASSYQGISYEQYF.

The rearrangement uses TRBV6-1 and TRBJ1-1; TCRdb calls TRBD1, which cannot be checked without DNA. CDR3 length: 14 residues. Germline V gene sequence: CDR1 MNHNS, CDR2 SASEGT. The chain's CDR3 is CASRLDSSNTEAFF.

The chain joins TRBV18 to TRBJ2-3; TCRdb proposes TRBD2, but this gene call is untestable without DNA. The germline V gene encodes CDR1 KGHSH and CDR2 LQKENI. The CDR3 is made up of 15 amino acids. CDR3 sequence reads: CASSPQGGAGDTQYF.

The chain couples TRBV20-1 to TRBJ2-3; TCRdb outputs TRBD1, but without DNA this stays unchecked. Germline V lookup: CDR1 DFQATT, CDR2 SNEGSKA (reference sequence). This CDR3 has 15 amino acids. This CDR3 reads CSAGDREAPTDTQYF.

V gene TRBV20-1 combines with J gene TRBJ1-5. The CDR3 sequence is 14 residues long. Germline V lookup: CDR1 DFQATT, CDR2 SNEGSKA (reference sequence). This CDR3 reads CSARDRSLNQPQHF.

The chain employs TRBV20-1 and TRBJ2-1; the TCRdb call, TRBD2, lacks DNA for checking. CDR1 is DFQATT, CDR2 SNEGSKA, per germline (reference sequence). This CDR3 spans 16 amino acids. CDR3 sequence: CSARAGLAETYNEQFF.

This chain joins TRBV5-1 and TRBJ2-5; TCRdb outputs TRBD1, but without DNA this stays unchecked. The CDR3 runs 15 residues. CDR1 SGHRS and CDR2 YFSETQ come from the germline V gene. The CDR3 reads CASSPGRVKQETQYF.

V gene TRBV18 combines with J gene TRBJ2-5; without DNA, the TCRdb call of TRBD2 cannot be checked. Germline loops: CDR1 KGHSH, CDR2 LQKENI. This CDR3 region has 14 residues. CDR3: CASSRSGGAETQYF.

The chain is built from TRBV28 and TRBJ1-5; TCRdb selects TRBD1, and the lack of DNA leaves this call unchecked. Germline V gene lookup returns CDR1 MDHEN and CDR2 SYDVKM. The CDR3 contains 15 residues. The CDR3 sequence: CASSFPGTGNQPQHF.

The chain is built from TRBV19 and TRBJ1-1; TCRdb designates TRBD1, a call that cannot be tested without DNA. Looked up from germline, CDR1 is LNHDA and CDR2 is SQIVND (reference sequence). The CDR3 covers 14 residues. CDR3 protein: CASRPGDRNTEAFF.

The V gene is TRBV18, the J gene TRBJ2-6. The CDR3 sequence is 14 residues long. CDR1 and CDR2 from the germline V gene are KGHSH and LQKENI. The CDR3 spells CASSTQSGANVLTF.

J is TRBJ1-2 and V is TRBV20-1; TCRdb proposes TRBD1, but this gene call is untestable without DNA. Germline V gives CDR1 DFQATT, CDR2 SNEGSKA (reference sequence). The CDR3 consists of 15 residues. Here the CDR3 reads CSASEGSGTNYGYTF.

The chain uses TRBV10-3 and TRBJ2-3; no DNA is available, so the TRBD2 call from TCRdb remains unchecked. The germline gives CDR1 ENHRY, CDR2 SYGVKD. The CDR3 runs 14 residues. This chain's CDR3 is CATRGAGGTDTQYF.

This chain links TRBV28 with TRBJ2-3; the D call from TCRdb, TRBD1, cannot be confirmed without DNA. This CDR3 has 15 residues. CDR1 MDHEN and CDR2 SYDVKM come from the germline V gene. CDR3 residues: CASGPAGGHTDTQYF.

This chain connects TRBV12-3 or TRBV12-4 to TRBJ2-2; without DNA, the TCRdb call of TRBD1 cannot be checked. The length of the CDR3 is 12 residues. CDR3 amino acids: CASSPGPPRLFF.

The chain joins TRBV4-2 to TRBJ2-3; TCRdb calls TRBD2, which cannot be checked without DNA. The CDR3 spans 14 residues. CDR1 is LGHNA and CDR2 is YNFKEQ in the germline V gene. The CDR3 is CASSQELRGYTQYF.

The chain links TRBV2 to TRBJ2-7; lacking DNA, the TRBD1 call made by TCRdb goes unchecked. The CDR3 extends over 14 amino acids. Germline CDR1 SNHLY, CDR2 FYNNEI. CDR3: CASSSRRVSYEQYF.

The V call is TRBV10-3, the J call TRBJ2-7; with no DNA, the TCRdb D assignment of TRBD1 cannot be verified. This CDR3 is 13 amino acids long. Looked up from germline, CDR1 is ENHRY and CDR2 is SYGVKD. CDR3 region: CAISDLQGYEQYF.

V and J are TRBV5-5 and TRBJ2-7; TCRdb's assignment of TRBD2 cannot be checked, as there is no DNA. This CDR3 contains 15 residues. CDR1 is SGHKS and CDR2 is YYEKEE in the germline V gene (reference sequence). This CDR3 reads CASSFGPLDMYEQYF. The full variable domain, rest sourced from reference TRBV5-5 and TRBJ2-7, is DAGVTQSPTHLIKTRGQQVTLRCSPISGHKSVSWYQQVLGQGPQFIFQYYEKEERGRGNFPDRFSARQFPNYSSELNVNALLLGDSALYLCASSFGPLDMYEQYFGPGTRLTVT.

The chain recombines TRBV6-1 with TRBJ1-2; TCRdb designates TRBD1, a call that cannot be tested without DNA. Germline V gives CDR1 MNHNS, CDR2 SASEGT. The CDR3 length is 13 residues. CDR3 region: CASSVARGGGYTF.